This TCR beta chain was recorded in a study of T cell responses to AZD1222 COVID-19 vaccine. The study, taken as a whole, reports: Only five to seven AZD1222 recipients tested seropositive at baseline.

Germline loops: CDR1 MNHNS, CDR2 SASEGT. The CDR3 is made up of 14 amino acids. Trimming removed 1 base from V and 3 bases from J, with 7 bases in between. As regards this clone: Its antigen is currently unknown.

The table came from immunoSEQ multiplex PCR; TCRdb's copy has only in-frame clones and leaves some out. The sample carries 50,000 or so clones, approximately 80% recorded once. This chain uses TRBV6-1 with TRBJ1-5; D call uncertain. The source material was peripheral blood, sampled 28 days after the second AZD1222 dose. This receptor was taken from an adult who received the AZD1222 COVID-19 vaccine. CDR3 region: CASSEVLFNQPQHF. CDR3 DNA sequence: TGTGCCAGCAGTGAAGTGCTCTTCAATCAGCCCCAGCATTTT.